The T cell receptor beta chain under discussion was sequenced for a study of T-cell reconstitution after alpha-beta-depleted transplantation in children. Study conclusions and caveats: Fresh T-cell production supplied most of the T-cell counts and diversity seen one year after transplant. TCRbeta diversity was high at day 60 in some patients (a result of surviving recipient T cells and thymic progenitors). Alpha-beta T cells present about two months after transplant were reported to originate from several hundred expanded graft clones.

CDR1 and CDR2 from the germline V gene are SNHLY and FYNNEI. The V segment lost 6 bases and the J segment 5 bases; nucleotides outside the gene matches: 12. CDR3 length: 15 residues. Preparation of the TCRbeta library was carried out with unique molecular identifiers. Using its own MiXCR run on the PCR reads, TCRdb lists one record per CDR3 protein. The sample consists of around 800,000 distinct CDR3 sequences, approximately 15% of them appearing once. This clonotype was seen only a few times. Its antigen is unidentified. The receptor was derived from a male patient younger than 18 who had a stem cell transplant for acute lymphoblastic leukemia, so the T cells may come from the graft donor. The chain employs TRBV2 and TRBJ2-5, with 7 bases lining up with TRBD2. Sequenced material: PBMCs, mostly from graft donor cells, taken 360 days after TCRalphabeta/CD19-depleted stem cell transplant. This chain's CDR3 is CASRREGAGWETQYF. CDR3 DNA sequence: TGTGCCAGCAGGAGGGAAGGAGCGGGATGGGAGACCCAGTACTTC.